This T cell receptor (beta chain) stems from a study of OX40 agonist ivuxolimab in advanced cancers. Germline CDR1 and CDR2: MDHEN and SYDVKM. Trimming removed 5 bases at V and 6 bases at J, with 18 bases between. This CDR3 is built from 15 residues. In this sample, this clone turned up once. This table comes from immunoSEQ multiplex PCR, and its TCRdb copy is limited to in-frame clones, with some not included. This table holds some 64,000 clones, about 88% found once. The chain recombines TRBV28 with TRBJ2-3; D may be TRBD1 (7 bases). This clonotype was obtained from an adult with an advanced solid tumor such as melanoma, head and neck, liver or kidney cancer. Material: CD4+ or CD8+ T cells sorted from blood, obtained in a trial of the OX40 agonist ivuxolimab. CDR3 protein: CASSVGQEGRDTQYF. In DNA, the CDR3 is TGTGCCAGCAGTGTAGGACAGGAGGGTCGCGATACGCAGTATTTT.